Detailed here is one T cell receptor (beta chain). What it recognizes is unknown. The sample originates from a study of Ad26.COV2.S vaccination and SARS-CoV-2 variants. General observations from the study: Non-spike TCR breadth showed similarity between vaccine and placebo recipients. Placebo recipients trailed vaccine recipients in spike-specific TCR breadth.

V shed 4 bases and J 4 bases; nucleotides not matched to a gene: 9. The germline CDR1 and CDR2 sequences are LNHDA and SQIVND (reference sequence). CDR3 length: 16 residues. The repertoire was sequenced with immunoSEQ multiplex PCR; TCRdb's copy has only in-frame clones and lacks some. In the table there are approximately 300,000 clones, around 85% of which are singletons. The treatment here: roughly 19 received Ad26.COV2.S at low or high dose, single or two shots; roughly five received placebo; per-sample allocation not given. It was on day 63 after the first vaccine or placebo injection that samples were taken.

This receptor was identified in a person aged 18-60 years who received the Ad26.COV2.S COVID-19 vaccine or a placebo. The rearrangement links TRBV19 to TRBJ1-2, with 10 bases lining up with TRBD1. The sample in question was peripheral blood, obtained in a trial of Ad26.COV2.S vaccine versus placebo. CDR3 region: CASSTPTGGRLYGYTF. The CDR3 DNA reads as TGTGCCAGTAGTACCCCGACAGGGGGCCGCCTCTATGGCTACACCTTC.